These 15 T cell receptor beta chains were sequenced from one sample in a study of Graves' ophthalmopathy and Graves' hyperthyroidism. From RNA, the CDR3 regions of TCR beta chains were amplified and sequenced. Second-round multiplex PCR followed a first-round RT-PCR using HTBI primers. Via MiXCR, TCRdb re-called the multiplex PCR reads, giving one row per CDR3 protein. Of 560,000 or so distinct CDR3 sequences in the sample, about 35% were seen once. Specimen: peripheral blood or thyroid tissue (not recorded which). These receptors all come from an adult man with Graves' hyperthyroidism.

This clonotype has only a few counts. This sequence joins TRBV2 and TRBJ2-3; D gene ambiguous. Trimming removed 1 base from V and 3 bases from J, with 5 bases in between. The CDR3 totals 13 residues. Germline V gene lookup returns CDR1 SNHLY and CDR2 FYNNEI. Here the CDR3 reads CASSEVRTDTQYF. The CDR3 DNA is TGTGCCAGCAGTGAAGTGAGAACAGATACGCAGTATTTT.

This clonotype came up a few times. The chain is built from TRBV10-3 and TRBJ2-1, with TRBD2 as a possible D gene (6 bases). The CDR3 totals 13 residues. The germline CDR1 and CDR2 sequences are ENHRY and SYGVKD. V was clipped by 5 bases and J by 4 bases, with 9 bases between them. CDR3 protein: CAISPGTYNEQFF. The CDR3 nucleotides read TGTGCCATCAGTCCCGGGACTTACAATGAGCAGTTCTTC.

The chain joins TRBV28 to TRBJ2-7, with 8 bases that match TRBD1. Germline V lookup: CDR1 MDHEN, CDR2 SYDVKM. The CDR3 has 16 residues. Germline trimming cut 7 bases from V and 6 bases from J; bases unmatched to any gene: 17. CDR3 amino acids: CASTHSWTGMDPEQYF. CDR3 nucleotide sequence: TGTGCCAGCACCCACTCCTGGACAGGGATGGATCCCGAGCAGTACTTC. The complete variable domain, with remaining parts taken from reference TRBV28 and TRBJ2-7, reads DVKVTQSSRYLVKRTGEKVFLECVQDMDHENMFWYRQDPGLGLRLIYFSYDVKMKEKGDIPEGYSVSREKKERFSLILESASTNQTSMYLCASTHSWTGMDPEQYFGPGTRLTVT.

This clonotype was seen repeatedly, ten times or more. The V call is TRBV29-1, the J call TRBJ1-1; D remains ambiguous. This CDR3 has 16 residues. Between the trimmed V and J ends, which lost 3 bases and 0 bases, there was a span of 17 bases. The germline gives CDR1 SQVTM, CDR2 ANQGSEA. The CDR3 region has the DNA TGCAGCGTTGATTCGGCAGAGTATACATTGAACACTGAAGCTTTCTTT. This encodes CSVDSAEYTLNTEAFF.

This clonotype was seen repeatedly, ten times or more. V usage is TRBV2 and J usage is TRBJ1-4; D is undetermined. V dropped 4 bases and J dropped 6 bases, with 15 bases sitting between them. This CDR3 comprises 15 residues. Germline CDR1 is SNHLY and CDR2 is FYNNEI. The CDR3 sequence: CASSAIVSPDEKLFF. For the CDR3, the DNA is TGTGCCAGCAGTGCAATTGTCTCGCCTGATGAAAAACTGTTTTTT.

The J gene is TRBJ2-5, the V gene TRBV10-1; TRBD2 matches 8 bases. The germline gives CDR1 WNHNN, CDR2 SYGVQD (reference sequence). The CDR3 contains 16 residues. V trimming: 4 bases; J trimming: 2 bases; junction bases outside the gene matches: 9. This CDR3 reads CASSASGRTSQETQYF. The CDR3 bases are TGCGCCAGCAGTGCCAGCGGGAGAACCTCTCAAGAGACCCAGTACTTC.

This chain uses TRBV29-1 with TRBJ2-5; D might be TRBD1 (6 bases). Per the germline V gene, CDR1 is SQVTM and CDR2 is ANQGSEA. V lost 3 bases and J 4 bases, leaving 18 bases between the germline ends. The CDR3 runs to 15 residues. Written as DNA, the CDR3 is TGCAGCGTTGAGACTGGGGGACGGACAGTAGAGACCCAGTACTTC. It codes for CSVETGGRTVETQYF.

This clonotype was seen at least ten times. The chain couples TRBV5-6 to TRBJ1-6, with D unresolved. V was pared by 0 bases and J by 1 base, with 5 bases between. Germline V gene lookup returns CDR1 SGHDT and CDR2 YYEEEE. CDR3 length equals 15 residues. The CDR3 is CASSLGESYNSPLHF. The CDR3 DNA reads as TGTGCCAGCAGCTTGGGGGAATCCTATAATTCACCCCTCCACTTT.

As for this clonotype: A much larger clone lies a single base off, so this may be a read error. No conserved phenylalanine or tryptophan ends this CDR3, so it is likely a read error. V usage is TRBV5-1 and J usage is TRBJ2-7, with 12 nucleotides matching TRBD2. The trim removed 4 bases at V and 2 bases at J, leaving 4 bases unmatched. The CDR3 runs 15 residues. Germline V gene data show CDR1 as SGHRS and CDR2 as YFSETQ. As DNA, the CDR3 is TGCGCCAGCAGCCCGACTAGCGGGAGACCCTACGAGCAGTACCTC. Translating it yields CASSPTSGRPYEQYL.

This clonotype came up many times. The chain joins TRBV15 to TRBJ2-5; tentatively, D is TRBD2 (5 bases). Looked up from germline, CDR1 is LNHNV and CDR2 is YYDKDF (reference sequence). Trimming stripped 8 bases from V and 5 bases from J, with 21 bases between. The CDR3 extends over 15 amino acids. The CDR3 spells CATALSRTPGETQYF. Here the CDR3 DNA reads TGTGCCACCGCCCTTAGTCGGACTCCGGGGGAGACCCAGTACTTC.

Points on this clonotype: This may be a read error: a much more frequent sequence differs by one nucleotide. V is TRBV2 and J is TRBJ2-7; 11 bases match TRBD2. CDR1 SNHLY and CDR2 FYNNEI come from the germline V gene. This CDR3 is built from 17 residues. The CDR3 loop reads CVSKLSRGLAVFYEQYF. The CDR3 coding sequence is TGTGTCAGCAAACTCTCAAGGGGACTAGCGGTTTTCTACGAGCAGTACTTC.

This clonotype occurred many times. This chain links TRBV2 with TRBJ1-5; 7 nucleotides match TRBD1. V shed 5 bases, J shed 4 bases, and the junction held 11 bases outside the gene matches. This CDR3 region has 16 residues. Germline loops: CDR1 SNHLY, CDR2 FYNNEI. CDR3: CASSLSGTVHNQPQHF. The CDR3 nucleotides are TGTGCCAGCAGTTTATCCGGGACAGTACATAATCAGCCCCAGCATTTT.

This clonotype was seen more than once but under ten times. The chain links TRBV2 to TRBJ2-7; D is unresolved. Germline loops: CDR1 SNHLY, CDR2 FYNNEI. V lost 5 bases to trimming and J lost 2 bases, with 16 bases between them. The CDR3 has 15 amino acids. The CDR3 protein is CASSLHKVGPYEQYF. CDR3 DNA: TGTGCCAGCAGTTTACATAAAGTCGGCCCCTACGAGCAGTACTTC. Filled out from reference TRBV2 and TRBJ2-7, the complete variable domain reads EPEVTQTPSHQVTQMGQEVILRCVPISNHLYFYWYRQILGQKVEFLVSFYNNEISEKSEIFDDQFSVERPDGSNFTLKIRSTKLEDSAMYFCASSLHKVGPYEQYFGPGTRLTVT.

This clonotype was seen a handful of times. CDR3 bases: TGTGCCAGCAGCGTAAGTGGGAGCACAGATACGCAGTATTTT. It specifies CASSVSGSTDTQYF. The V gene is TRBV9, the J gene TRBJ2-3; D is unresolved. Trimming removed 1 base at V and 0 bases at J, with 6 bases between. CDR3 length equals 14 residues. The germline gives CDR1 SGDLS, CDR2 YYNGEE.

This rearrangement joins TRBV15 to TRBJ1-5, with 9 bases aligning to TRBD1. Per germline, CDR1 LNHNV and CDR2 YYDKDF (reference sequence). This CDR3 contains 15 residues. The ends lost 8 bases at V and 3 bases at J; junction bases unmatched: 8. This CDR3 reads CATQRDRATNQPQHF. The CDR3 coding sequence is TGTGCCACCCAGCGGGACAGGGCCACCAATCAGCCCCAGCATTTT.